This T cell receptor (beta chain) was profiled in a study of blood T cell repertoires in COVID-19. In the source study's methods: Amplifying reference gene primers gave estimates of nucleated cell counts. Assay: immunoSEQ multiplex PCR; the TCRdb copy retains only in-frame clones and omits some. Clone size and V and J calls were adopted from that table, with D and trimming inferred from the DNA. The sample gives 150,000 to 180,000 clones, 75% to 80% of which show up once; under 2% is in the top ten. Germline CDR1 LNHNV, CDR2 YYDKDF (reference sequence). This CDR3 has 15 amino acids. V lost 1 base to trimming and J lost 9 bases; unmatched junction nucleotides: 7.

The sample comprised peripheral blood. The receptor was derived from a man older than 75 with acute or convalescent COVID-19. The chain has TRBV15 and TRBJ2-1; TRBD1 agrees at 9 bases. CDR3 protein: CATSRAGTGSVEQFF. The DNA of the CDR3 is TGTGCCACCAGCAGAGCCGGGACAGGGTCGGTTGAGCAGTTCTTC.